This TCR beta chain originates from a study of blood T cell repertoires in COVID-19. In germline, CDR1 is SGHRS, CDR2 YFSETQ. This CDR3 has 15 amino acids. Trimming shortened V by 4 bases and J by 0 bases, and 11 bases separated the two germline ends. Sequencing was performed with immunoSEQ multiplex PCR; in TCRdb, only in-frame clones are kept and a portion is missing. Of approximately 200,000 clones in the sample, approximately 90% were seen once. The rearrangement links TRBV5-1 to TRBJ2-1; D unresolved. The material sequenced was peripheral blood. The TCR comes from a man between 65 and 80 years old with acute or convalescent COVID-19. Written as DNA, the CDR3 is TGCGCCAGCAGCCCGACAAAAACCTCCTACAATGAGCAGTTCTTC. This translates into CASSPTKTSYNEQFF.